These T cell receptor beta chains were read from a single sample in a study of blood T cell repertoires in COVID-19. Produced via immunoSEQ multiplex PCR; TCRdb's table is partial and in-frame only. Here the sample spans 19,000 or so clones, roughly four fifths being singletons. Sequencing input: peripheral blood. All receptors come from a human donor in a cohort sampled during active COVID-19. The CDR3 runs from the conserved cysteine through the conserved F or W. The order of the fields is V gene, J gene, D gene, CDR3 DNA, CDR3 protein. D genes are given only for firm matches.

>TRBV5-4|TRBJ1-2|NA
TGTGCCAGCAGCTCGCCCCCGCGGAGGGATGGTGGCTACACCTTC
CASSSPPRRDGGYTF
>TRBV5-1|TRBJ2-1|TRBD1
TGCGCCAGCAGCTGGGACAGTGCCTACAATGAGCAGTTCTTC
CASSWDSAYNEQFF
>TRBV6-2/TRBV6-3|TRBJ2-7|TRBD1
TGTGCCAGCAGTTACTCCGGGACAGGGTCCTACGAGCAGTACTTC
CASSYSGTGSYEQYF
>TRBV11-2|TRBJ1-1|TRBD1
TGTGCCAGCAGCCGCCCCGGACAGGGAAGGAACGCTGAAGCTTTCTTT
CASSRPGQGRNAEAFF
>TRBV14|TRBJ1-2|TRBD1
TGTGCCAGCAGCCTCTGGACAGGGGGCTATGGCTACACCTTC
CASSLWTGGYGYTF
>TRBV5-1|TRBJ2-7|TRBD2
TGCGCCAGCAGCTTCATAGCGGGGGGGCCCCTCTCCTACGAGCAGTACTTC
CASSFIAGGPLSYEQYF
>TRBV6-4|TRBJ2-2|TRBD2
TGTGCCAGCAAGAGGAGCGGGGCGAACACCGGGGAGCTGTTTTTT
CASKRSGANTGELFF
>TRBV6-4|TRBJ2-1|NA
TGTGCCAGCAGTGACTCTTCGGAGGATGAGCAGTTCTTC
CASSDSSEDEQFF
>TRBV5-8|TRBJ1-6|NA
TGTGCCAGCAGCTTGGGCAGGGCGCGTTCACCCCTCCACTTT
CASSLGRARSPLHF
>TRBV6-4|TRBJ1-6|TRBD1
TGTGCCAGCAGCGAGGGACAGGGAAATTCACCCCTCCACTTT
CASSEGQGNSPLHF
>TRBV19|TRBJ1-1|NA
TGTGCCAGTAGTACGCTCCGACAGCGGGGGGCTGAAGCTTTCTTT
CASSTLRQRGAEAFF
>TRBV28|TRBJ1-5|NA
TGTGCCAGCAGTTTCGGGGGGAGTCTGCCCCAGCATTTT
CASSFGGSLPQHF
>TRBV21-1|TRBJ2-1|NA
TGTGCCAGCAGACGGGAGACGGGAGAGAACAATGAGCAGTTCTTC
CASRRETGENNEQFF
>TRBV19|TRBJ2-5|NA
TGTGCCAGTAGTATCAACCAAGAGACCCAGTACTTC
CASSINQETQYF
>TRBV28|TRBJ1-1|NA
TGTGCCAGCAGTTCCACCGGGACAAACACTGAAGCTTTCTTT
CASSSTGTNTEAFF
>TRBV6-4|TRBJ2-6|NA
TGTGCCAGCAGTGGCGACAAGCTATCTGGGGCCAACGTCCTGACTTTC
CASSGDKLSGANVLTF
>TRBV5-1|TRBJ1-2|TRBD1
TGCGCCAGCACCCCGGGACAGGGGACTGGCTACACCTTC
CASTPGQGTGYTF